This T cell receptor (beta chain) was sequenced during a study of T cells in localized non-small cell lung cancer. Broader study findings: Elevated circulating T cell density in blood was associated with longer overall survival. Uninvolved nearby lung showed the greatest T cell clonality, exceeding that found in tumor. Adjacent lung was found to contain a median approximately 60 of the top 100 tumor clones.

Losses at the gene ends were 5 bases for V and 6 bases for J; bases not matched to a gene: 5. Germline CDR1 and CDR2: SGHNT and YENEEA. This CDR3 has 15 amino acids. Using immunoSEQ multiplex PCR, the repertoire was profiled, and TCRdb retains in-frame clones only, with some absent. The sample consists of over a thousand clones, about a fifth of them appearing once. By sample share, this clone is medium-sized. Its antigen remains unknown. This sequence was found in a male donor aged 60 or over with stage I squamous cell lung carcinoma. The V and J genes are TRBV11-3 and TRBJ2-1; the match to TRBD2 covers 12 bases. The sequencing used normal lung tissue next to the tumor, collected before any cancer treatment. The chain's CDR3 is CASSETSGRPNEQFF. In nucleotides, the CDR3 is TGTGCCAGCAGCGAGACTAGCGGGAGACCCAATGAGCAGTTCTTC.